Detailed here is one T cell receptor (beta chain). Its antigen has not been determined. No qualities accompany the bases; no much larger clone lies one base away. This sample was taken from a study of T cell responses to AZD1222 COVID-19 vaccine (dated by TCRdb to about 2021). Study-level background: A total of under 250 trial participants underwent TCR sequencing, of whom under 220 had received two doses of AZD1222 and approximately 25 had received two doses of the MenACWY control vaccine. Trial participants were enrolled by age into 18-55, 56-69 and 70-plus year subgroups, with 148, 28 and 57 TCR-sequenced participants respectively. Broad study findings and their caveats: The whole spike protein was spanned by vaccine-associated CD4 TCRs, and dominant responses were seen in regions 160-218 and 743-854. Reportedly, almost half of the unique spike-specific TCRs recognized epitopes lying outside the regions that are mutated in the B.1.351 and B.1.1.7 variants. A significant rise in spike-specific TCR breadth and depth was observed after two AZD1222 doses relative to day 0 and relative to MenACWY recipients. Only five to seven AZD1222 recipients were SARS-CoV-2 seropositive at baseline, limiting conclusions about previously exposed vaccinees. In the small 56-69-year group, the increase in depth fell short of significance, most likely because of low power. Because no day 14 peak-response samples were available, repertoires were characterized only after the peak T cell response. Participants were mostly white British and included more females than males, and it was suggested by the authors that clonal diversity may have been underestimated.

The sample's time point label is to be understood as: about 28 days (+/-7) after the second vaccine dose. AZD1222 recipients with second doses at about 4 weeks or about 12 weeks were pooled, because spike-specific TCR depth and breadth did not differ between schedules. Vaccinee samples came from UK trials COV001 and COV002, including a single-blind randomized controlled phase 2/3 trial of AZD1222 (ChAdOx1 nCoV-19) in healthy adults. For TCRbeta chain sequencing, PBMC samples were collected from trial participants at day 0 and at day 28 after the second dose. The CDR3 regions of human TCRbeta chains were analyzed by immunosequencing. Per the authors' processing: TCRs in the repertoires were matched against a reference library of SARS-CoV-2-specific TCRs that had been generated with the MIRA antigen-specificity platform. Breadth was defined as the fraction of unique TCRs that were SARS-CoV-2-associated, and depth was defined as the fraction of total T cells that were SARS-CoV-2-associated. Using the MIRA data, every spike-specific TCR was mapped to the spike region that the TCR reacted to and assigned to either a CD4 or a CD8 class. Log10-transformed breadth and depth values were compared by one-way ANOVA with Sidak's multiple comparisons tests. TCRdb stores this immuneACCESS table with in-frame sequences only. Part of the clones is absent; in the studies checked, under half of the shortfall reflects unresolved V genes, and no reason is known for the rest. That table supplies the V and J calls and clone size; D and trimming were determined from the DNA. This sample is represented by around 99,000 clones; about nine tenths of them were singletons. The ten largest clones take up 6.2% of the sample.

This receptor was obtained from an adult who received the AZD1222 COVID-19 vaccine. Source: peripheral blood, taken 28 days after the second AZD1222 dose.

The CDR3 loop reads CASSLQGGTEQYF. The nucleotides are TGTGCCAGCAGCTTGCAGGGGGGAACCGAGCAGTACTTC. This chain joins TRBV7-9 to TRBJ2-7, with TRBD1 as a weak D call on 7 bases. Spanning cysteine to phenylalanine, the CDR3 consists of 13 amino acids. The retained sequence is limited to the CDR3, 39 bases, with the frame set at the first base. Deletion took 3 bases off V and 6 bases off J, with a span of 12 bases between the germline ends. CDR1 and CDR2 are read off the germline V gene (reference sequence) as SEHNR and FQNEAQ.